Shown below are 5 T cell receptor beta chains from a single sample sequenced in a study of blood T cell repertoires in COVID-19. Here immunoSEQ multiplex PCR was the method, and the copy in TCRdb shows in-frame clones only, minus some. The sample lists roughly 150,000 clones; around 91% were seen once. The sequencing sample was made of peripheral blood. These receptors were obtained from a woman aged 55-75 years with active COVID-19.

The CDR3 DNA reads TGTGCCAGCAGCTTTCCCTGGGGGCCTAGCGGGAGTCAGGAGGACACCGGGGAGCTGTTTTTT. Translation gives CASSFPWGPSGSQEDTGELFF. This chain connects TRBV13 to TRBJ2-2; 10 bases fit TRBD2. V shed 3 bases and J 3 bases; nucleotides not matched to a gene: 19. Germline CDR1 reads PRHDT; CDR2 reads FYEKMQ (reference sequence). The CDR3 is made up of 21 amino acids.

This clone is a singleton in its sample. The chain recombines TRBV18 with TRBJ2-6; 8 bases agree with TRBD1. The CDR3 sequence is 18 residues long. The V and J ends lost 3 bases and 0 bases, in that order; junction bases with no gene match: 7. Germline CDR1 is KGHSH and CDR2 is LQKENI. The CDR3 region is CASSPRQGHSSGANVLTF. In nucleotides, the CDR3 is TGTGCCAGCTCACCGCGACAGGGGCATAGCTCTGGGGCCAACGTCCTGACTTTC.

As regards this clone: This specimen includes other DNA sequences encoding the same CDR3. The chain uses TRBV7-2 and TRBJ1-3; possible D gene TRBD1, 5 bases. The germline V and J ends were trimmed by 6 bases and 3 bases, with 12 bases remaining between them. The germline gives CDR1 SGHTA, CDR2 FQGNSA. The CDR3 consists of 14 residues. CDR3 residues: CASSPGTGGNTIYF. In nucleotides, the CDR3 is TGTGCCAGCAGTCCGGGGACTGGTGGAAACACCATATATTTT.

This chain uses TRBV2 with TRBJ2-2; D uncertain. The CDR3 length is 14 residues. Per the germline V gene, CDR1 is SNHLY and CDR2 is FYNNEI. Trimming took off 6 bases at V and 5 bases at J, with 13 bases between the two ends. CDR3 bases: TGTGCCAGCAGCCCCCCCCTTGTGACCGGGGAGCTGTTTTTT. This sequence encodes CASSPPLVTGELFF.

The J gene is TRBJ1-3, the V gene TRBV28; D ambiguous. Trimming cost V 8 bases and J 4 bases, with 3 bases left between them. Germline CDR1 is MDHEN and CDR2 is SYDVKM. The CDR3 has 10 residues. CDR3 nucleotides: TGTGCCAGCCTCGGAAACACCATATATTTT. It yields the protein CASLGNTIYF.